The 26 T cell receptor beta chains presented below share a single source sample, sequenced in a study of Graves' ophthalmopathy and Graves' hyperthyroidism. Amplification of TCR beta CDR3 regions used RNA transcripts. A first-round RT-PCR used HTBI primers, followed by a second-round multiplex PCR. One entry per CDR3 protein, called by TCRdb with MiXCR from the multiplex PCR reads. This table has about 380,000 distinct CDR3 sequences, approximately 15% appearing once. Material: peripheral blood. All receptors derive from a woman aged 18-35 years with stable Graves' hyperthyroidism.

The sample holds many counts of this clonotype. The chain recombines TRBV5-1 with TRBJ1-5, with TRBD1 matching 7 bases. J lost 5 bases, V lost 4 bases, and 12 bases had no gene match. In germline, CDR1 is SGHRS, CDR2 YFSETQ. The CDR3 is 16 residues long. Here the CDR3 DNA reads TGCGCCAGCAGCCCGGAACCGGGACAGATTCATCAGCCCCAGCATTTT. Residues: CASSPEPGQIHQPQHF.

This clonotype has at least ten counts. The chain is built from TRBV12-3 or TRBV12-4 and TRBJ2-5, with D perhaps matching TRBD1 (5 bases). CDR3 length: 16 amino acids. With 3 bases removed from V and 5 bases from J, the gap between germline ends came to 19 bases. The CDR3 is CASSLWGTITSETQYF. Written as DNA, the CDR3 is TGTGCCAGCAGTTTGTGGGGCACTATTACCTCGGAGACCCAGTACTTC.

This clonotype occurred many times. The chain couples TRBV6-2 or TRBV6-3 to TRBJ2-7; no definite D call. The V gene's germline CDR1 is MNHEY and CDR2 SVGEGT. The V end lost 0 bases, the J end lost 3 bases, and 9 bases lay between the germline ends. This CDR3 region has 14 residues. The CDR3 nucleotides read TGTGCCAGCAGTTACTCCGGCAGAAACTACGAGCAGTACTTC. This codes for CASSYSGRNYEQYF.

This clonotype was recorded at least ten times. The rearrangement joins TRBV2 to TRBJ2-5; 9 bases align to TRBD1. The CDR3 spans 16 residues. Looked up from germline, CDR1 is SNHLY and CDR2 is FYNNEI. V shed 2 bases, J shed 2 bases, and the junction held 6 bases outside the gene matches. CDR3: CASSEYGTGRQETQYF. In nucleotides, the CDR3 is TGTGCCAGCAGTGAATACGGGACAGGGAGACAAGAGACCCAGTACTTC.

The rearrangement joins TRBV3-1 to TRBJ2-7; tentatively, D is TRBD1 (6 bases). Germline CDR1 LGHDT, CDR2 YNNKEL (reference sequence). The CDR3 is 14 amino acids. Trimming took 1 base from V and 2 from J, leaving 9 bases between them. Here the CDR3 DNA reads TGTGCCAGCAGCCAAGTTCGGACAGCCTACGAGCAGTACTTC. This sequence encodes CASSQVRTAYEQYF.

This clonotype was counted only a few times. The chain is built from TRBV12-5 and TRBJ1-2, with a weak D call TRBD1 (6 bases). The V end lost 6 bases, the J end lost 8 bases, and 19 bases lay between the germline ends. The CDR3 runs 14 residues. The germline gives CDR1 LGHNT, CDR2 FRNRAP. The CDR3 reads CASGPTDRPRGYTF. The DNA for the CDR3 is TGTGCTAGTGGCCCTACCGACAGGCCAAGGGGCTACACCTTC.

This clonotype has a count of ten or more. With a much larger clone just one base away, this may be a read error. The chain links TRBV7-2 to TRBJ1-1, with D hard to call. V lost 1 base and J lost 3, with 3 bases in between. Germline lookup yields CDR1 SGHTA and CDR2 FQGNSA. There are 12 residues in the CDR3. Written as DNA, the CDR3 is TGTGCCAGCAGCTTAGTGTACACTGAAGCTTTCTTT. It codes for CASSLVYTEAFF. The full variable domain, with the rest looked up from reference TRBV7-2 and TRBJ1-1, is GAGVSQSPSNKVTEKGKDVELRCDPISGHTALYWYRQSLGQGLEFLIYFQGNSAPDKSGLPSDRFSAERTGGSVSTLTIQRTQQEDSAVYLCASSLVYTEAFFGQGTRLTVV.

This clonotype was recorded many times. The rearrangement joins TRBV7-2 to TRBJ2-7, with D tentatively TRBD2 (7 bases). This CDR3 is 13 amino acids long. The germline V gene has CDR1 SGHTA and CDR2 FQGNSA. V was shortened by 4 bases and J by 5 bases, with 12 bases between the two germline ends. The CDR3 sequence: CASSSGGRDEQYF. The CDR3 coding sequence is TGTGCCAGCAGCTCGGGGGGCCGAGACGAGCAGTACTTC. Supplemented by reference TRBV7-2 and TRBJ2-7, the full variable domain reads GAGVSQSPSNKVTEKGKDVELRCDPISGHTALYWYRQSLGQGLEFLIYFQGNSAPDKSGLPSDRFSAERTGGSVSTLTIQRTQQEDSAVYLCASSSGGRDEQYFGPGTRLTVT.

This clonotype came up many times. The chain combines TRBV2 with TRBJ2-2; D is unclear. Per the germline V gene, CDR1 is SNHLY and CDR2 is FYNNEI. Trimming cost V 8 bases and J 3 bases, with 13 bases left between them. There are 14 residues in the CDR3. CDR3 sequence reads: CASGGFWDTGELFF. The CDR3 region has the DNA TGTGCCAGCGGTGGGTTTTGGGACACCGGGGAGCTGTTTTTT.

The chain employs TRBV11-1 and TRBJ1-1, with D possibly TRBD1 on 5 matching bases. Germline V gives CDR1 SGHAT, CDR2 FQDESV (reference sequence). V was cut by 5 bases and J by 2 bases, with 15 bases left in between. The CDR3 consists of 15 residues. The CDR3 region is CASSTRTSRNTEAFF. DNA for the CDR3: TGTGCCAGCAGCACCAGGACAAGCCGCAACACTGAAGCTTTCTTT.

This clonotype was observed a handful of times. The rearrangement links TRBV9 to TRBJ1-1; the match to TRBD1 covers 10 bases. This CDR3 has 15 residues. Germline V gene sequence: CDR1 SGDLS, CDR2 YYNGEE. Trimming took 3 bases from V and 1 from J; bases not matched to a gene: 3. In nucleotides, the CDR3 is TGTGCCAGCAGCGCCCGGGACAGGGGGAACACTGAAGCTTTCTTT. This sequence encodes CASSARDRGNTEAFF.

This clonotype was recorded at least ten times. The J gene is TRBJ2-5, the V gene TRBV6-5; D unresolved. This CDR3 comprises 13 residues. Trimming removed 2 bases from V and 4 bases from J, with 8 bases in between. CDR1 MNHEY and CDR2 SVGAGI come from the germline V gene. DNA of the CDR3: TGTGCCAGCAGTTACCTCTACAGAGAGACCCAGTACTTC. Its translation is CASSYLYRETQYF.

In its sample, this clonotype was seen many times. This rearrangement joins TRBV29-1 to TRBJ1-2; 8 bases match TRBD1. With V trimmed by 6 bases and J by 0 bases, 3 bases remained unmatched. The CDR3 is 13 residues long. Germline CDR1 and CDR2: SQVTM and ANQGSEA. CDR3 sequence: CSVSQGANYGYTF. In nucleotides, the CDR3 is TGCAGCGTCTCACAGGGGGCTAACTATGGCTACACCTTC.

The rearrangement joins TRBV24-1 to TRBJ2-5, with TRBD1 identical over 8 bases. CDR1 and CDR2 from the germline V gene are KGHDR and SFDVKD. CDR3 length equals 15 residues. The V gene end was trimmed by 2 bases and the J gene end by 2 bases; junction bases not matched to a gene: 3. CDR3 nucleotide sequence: TGTGCCACCAGTGATTCTGACAGGGGACAAGAGACCCAGTACTTC. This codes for CATSDSDRGQETQYF.

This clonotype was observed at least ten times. CDR3 DNA: TGTGCCAGTAGTGTTAAACTAGGAACTAGCAATCAGCCCCAGCATTTT. This gives the protein CASSVKLGTSNQPQHF. The V call is TRBV19, the J call TRBJ1-5, with D unresolved. V was clipped by 5 bases and J by 0 bases, with 14 bases between them. Germline V gene data show CDR1 as LNHDA and CDR2 as SQIVND (reference sequence). The CDR3 runs to 16 residues.

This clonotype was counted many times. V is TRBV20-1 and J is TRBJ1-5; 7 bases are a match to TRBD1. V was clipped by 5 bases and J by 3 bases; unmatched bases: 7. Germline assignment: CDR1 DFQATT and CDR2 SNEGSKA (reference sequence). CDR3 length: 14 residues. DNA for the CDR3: TGCAGTGCTTTAGGGACAGCCGCCAATCAGCCCCAGCATTTT. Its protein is CSALGTAANQPQHF.

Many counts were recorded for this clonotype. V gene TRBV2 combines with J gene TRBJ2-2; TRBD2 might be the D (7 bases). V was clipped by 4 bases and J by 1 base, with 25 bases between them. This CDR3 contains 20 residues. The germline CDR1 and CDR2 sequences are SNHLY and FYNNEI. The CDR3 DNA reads TGTGCCAGCAGTGGTCGGGGGCGGGGGCTACTAATTAAGAACACCGGGGAGCTGTTTTTT. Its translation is CASSGRGRGLLIKNTGELFF.

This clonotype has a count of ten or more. The CDR3, as DNA: TGTGCCAGCAGTGTTAGCACAGATACGCAGTATTTT. Amino acid sequence: CASSVSTDTQYF. The chain uses TRBV12-3 or TRBV12-4 and TRBJ2-3; D not certain. V was cut by 5 bases and J by 0 bases, with 3 bases left in between. This CDR3 spans 12 amino acids.

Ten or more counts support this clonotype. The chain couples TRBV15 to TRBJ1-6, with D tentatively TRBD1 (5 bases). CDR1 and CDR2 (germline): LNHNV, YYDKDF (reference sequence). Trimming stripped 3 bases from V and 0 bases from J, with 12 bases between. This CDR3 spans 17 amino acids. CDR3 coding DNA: TGTGCCACCAGCAGTGAGGACAACCACTCCTATAATTCACCCCTCCACTTT. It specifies CATSSEDNHSYNSPLHF.

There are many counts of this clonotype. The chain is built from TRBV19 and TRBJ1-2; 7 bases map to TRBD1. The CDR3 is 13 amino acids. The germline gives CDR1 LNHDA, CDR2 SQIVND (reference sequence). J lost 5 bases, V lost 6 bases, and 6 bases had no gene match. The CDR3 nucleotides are TGTGCCAGTAGCAGGGCACAGGGGTATGGCTACACCTTC. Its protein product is CASSRAQGYGYTF.

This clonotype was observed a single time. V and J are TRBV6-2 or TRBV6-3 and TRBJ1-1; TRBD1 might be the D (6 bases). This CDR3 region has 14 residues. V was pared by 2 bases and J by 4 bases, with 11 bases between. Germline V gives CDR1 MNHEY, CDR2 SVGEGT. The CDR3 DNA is TGTGCCAGCAGTTACAGGGGGGTGGGCACTGAAGCTTTCTTT. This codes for CASSYRGVGTEAFF.

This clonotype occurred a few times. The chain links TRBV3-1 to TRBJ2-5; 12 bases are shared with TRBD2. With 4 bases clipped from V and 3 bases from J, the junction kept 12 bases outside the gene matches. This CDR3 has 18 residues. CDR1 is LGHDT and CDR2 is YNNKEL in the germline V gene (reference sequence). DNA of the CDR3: TGTGCCAGCAGCCCAGTCGCTAGCGGGGGGGTAGAGGAAGAGACCCAGTACTTC. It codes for CASSPVASGGVEEETQYF.

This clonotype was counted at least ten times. CDR3 coding DNA: TGTGCCAGCAGCCAACCCGGAGGGCCTACCTACGAGCAGTACTTC. It codes for CASSQPGGPTYEQYF. The rearrangement uses TRBV16 and TRBJ2-7, with D perhaps matching TRBD2 (6 bases). Per the germline V gene, CDR1 is KGHSY and CDR2 is FQNENV. The CDR3 spans 15 residues. Trimming took 2 bases from V and 2 from J, leaving 13 bases between them.

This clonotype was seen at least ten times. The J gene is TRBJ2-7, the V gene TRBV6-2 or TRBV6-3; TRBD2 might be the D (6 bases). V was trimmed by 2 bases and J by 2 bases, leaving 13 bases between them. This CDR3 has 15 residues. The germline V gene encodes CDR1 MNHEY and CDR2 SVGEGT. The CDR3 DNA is TGTGCCAGCAGTTACGGCGGGGCGTTTACCTACGAGCAGTACTTC. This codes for CASSYGGAFTYEQYF.

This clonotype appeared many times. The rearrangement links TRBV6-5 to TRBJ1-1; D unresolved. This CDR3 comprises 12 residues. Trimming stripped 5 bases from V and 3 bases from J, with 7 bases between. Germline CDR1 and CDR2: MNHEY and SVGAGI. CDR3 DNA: TGTGCCAGCAGTCTATATGACACTGAAGCTTTCTTT. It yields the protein CASSLYDTEAFF.

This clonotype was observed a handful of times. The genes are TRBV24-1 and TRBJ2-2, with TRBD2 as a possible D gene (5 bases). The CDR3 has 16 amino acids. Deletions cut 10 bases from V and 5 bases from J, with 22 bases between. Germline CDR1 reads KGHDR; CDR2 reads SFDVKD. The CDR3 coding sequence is TGTGCCACTCATCCCGGAGAGGGTAGAAGAACCGGGGAGCTGTTTTTT. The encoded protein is CATHPGEGRRTGELFF.